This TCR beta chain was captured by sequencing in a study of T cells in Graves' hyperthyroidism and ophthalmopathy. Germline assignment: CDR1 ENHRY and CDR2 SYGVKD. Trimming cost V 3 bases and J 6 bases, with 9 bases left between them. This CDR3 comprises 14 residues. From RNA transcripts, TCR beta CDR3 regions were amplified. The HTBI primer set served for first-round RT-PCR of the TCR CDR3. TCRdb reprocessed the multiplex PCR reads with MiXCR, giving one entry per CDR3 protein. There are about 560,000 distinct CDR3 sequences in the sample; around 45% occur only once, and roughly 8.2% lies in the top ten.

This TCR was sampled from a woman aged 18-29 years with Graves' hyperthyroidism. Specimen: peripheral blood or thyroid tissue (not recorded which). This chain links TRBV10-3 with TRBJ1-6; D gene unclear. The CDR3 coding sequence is TGTGCCATCAGTGATCGGACTGTTAATTCACCCCTCCACTTT. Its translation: CAISDRTVNSPLHF.